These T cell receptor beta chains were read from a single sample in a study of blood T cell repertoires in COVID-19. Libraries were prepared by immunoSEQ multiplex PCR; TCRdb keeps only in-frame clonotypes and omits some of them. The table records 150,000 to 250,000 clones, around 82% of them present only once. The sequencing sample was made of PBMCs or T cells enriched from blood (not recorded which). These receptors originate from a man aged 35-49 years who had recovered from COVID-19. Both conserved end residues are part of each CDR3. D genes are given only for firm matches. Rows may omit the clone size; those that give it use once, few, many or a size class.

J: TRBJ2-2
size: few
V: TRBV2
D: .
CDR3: CASKGQGYTGELFF
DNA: TGTGCCAGCAAAGGGCAGGGGTACACCGGGGAGCTGTTTTTT

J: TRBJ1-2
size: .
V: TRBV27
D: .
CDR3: CASSLAYNGMGHGYTF
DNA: TGTGCCAGCAGTTTAGCCTACAACGGGATGGGCCATGGCTACACCTTC

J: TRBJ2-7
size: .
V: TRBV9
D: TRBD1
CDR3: CASSASGTGGIYEQYF
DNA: TGTGCCAGCAGCGCATCCGGGACAGGGGGTATCTACGAGCAGTACTTC

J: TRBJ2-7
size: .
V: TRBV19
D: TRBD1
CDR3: CASSSTGTGQEQYF
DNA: TGTGCCAGTAGTTCAACTGGGACAGGGCAGGAGCAGTACTTC

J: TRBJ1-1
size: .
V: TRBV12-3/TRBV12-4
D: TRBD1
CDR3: CASSLTGDTEAFF
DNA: TGTGCCAGCAGTCTGACAGGGGACACTGAAGCTTTCTTT

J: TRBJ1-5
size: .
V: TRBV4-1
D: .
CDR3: CASSQDVPGYQPQHF
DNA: TGCGCCAGCAGCCAAGATGTCCCGGGTTACCAGCCCCAGCATTTT

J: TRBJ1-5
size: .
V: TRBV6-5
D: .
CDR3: CASRRVGGSNQPQHF
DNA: TGTGCCAGCAGGCGCGTGGGGGGAAGCAATCAGCCCCAGCATTTT

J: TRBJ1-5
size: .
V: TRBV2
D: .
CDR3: CASSAGQVDNQPQHF
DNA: TGTGCCAGCAGTGCCGGTCAGGTTGACAATCAGCCCCAGCATTTT

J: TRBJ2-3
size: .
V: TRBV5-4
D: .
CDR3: CASSPNRGGRTDTQYF
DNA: TGTGCCAGCAGCCCAAACAGGGGCGGGAGGACAGATACGCAGTATTTT

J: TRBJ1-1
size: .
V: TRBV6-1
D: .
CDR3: CASSEQGYTEAFF
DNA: TGTGCCAGCAGTGAACAGGGCTACACTGAAGCTTTCTTT

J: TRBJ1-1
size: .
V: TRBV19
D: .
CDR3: CASSVSGGRAFF
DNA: TGTGCCAGTAGTGTCTCGGGGGGGAGAGCTTTCTTT

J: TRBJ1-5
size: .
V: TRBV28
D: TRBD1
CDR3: CASSFKGIRGPQPQHF
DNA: TGTGCCAGCAGTTTTAAAGGGATCAGGGGGCCTCAGCCCCAGCATTTT

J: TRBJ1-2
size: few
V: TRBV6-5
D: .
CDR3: CASSRLNYGYTF
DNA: TGTGCCAGCAGTCGCCTAAACTATGGCTACACCTTC

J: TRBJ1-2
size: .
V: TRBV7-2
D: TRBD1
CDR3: CASTETPTGPSGYTF
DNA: TGTGCCAGCACAGAAACACCGACAGGGCCCTCTGGCTACACCTTC

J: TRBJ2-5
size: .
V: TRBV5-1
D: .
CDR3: CASSLGEGRQTQYF
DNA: TGCGCCAGCAGCTTGGGAGAGGGGAGGCAGACCCAGTACTTC

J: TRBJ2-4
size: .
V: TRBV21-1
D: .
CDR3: CASSPTSDPGGAKNIQYF
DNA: TGTGCCAGCAGCCCTACTTCTGACCCGGGGGGAGCCAAAAACATTCAGTACTTC

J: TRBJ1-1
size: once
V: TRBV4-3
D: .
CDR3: CASSQVGQGMAFF
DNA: TGCGCCAGCAGCCAAGTGGGGCAGGGAATGGCTTTCTTT

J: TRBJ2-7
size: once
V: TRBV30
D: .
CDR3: CAWRFGGAAYEQYF
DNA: TGTGCCTGGAGGTTCGGCGGGGCGGCCTACGAGCAGTACTTC

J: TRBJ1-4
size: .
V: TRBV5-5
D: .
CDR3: CASSPTGLTNEKLFF
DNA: TGTGCCAGCAGCCCTACGGGATTAACTAATGAAAAACTGTTTTTT

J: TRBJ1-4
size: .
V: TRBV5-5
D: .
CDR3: CASSLVSGEKLFF
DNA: TGTGCCAGCAGCTTGGTTTCAGGGGAAAAACTGTTTTTT

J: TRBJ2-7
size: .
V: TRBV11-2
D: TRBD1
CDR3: CASSLMTGGARQYF
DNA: TGTGCCAGCAGCTTAATGACAGGGGGCGCACGGCAGTACTTC

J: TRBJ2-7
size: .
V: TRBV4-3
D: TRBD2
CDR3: CASSQQTSGGFSYEQYF
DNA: TGCGCCAGCAGCCAGCAAACTAGCGGGGGGTTCTCCTACGAGCAGTACTTC

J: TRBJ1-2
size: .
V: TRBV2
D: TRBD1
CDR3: CASSPDRAWGGYTF
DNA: TGTGCCAGCAGCCCAGACAGGGCTTGGGGCGGCTACACCTTC

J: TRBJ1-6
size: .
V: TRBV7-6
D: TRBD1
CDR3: CASSLMSGGNSPLHF
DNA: TGTGCCAGCAGCTTAATGTCAGGGGGTAATTCACCCCTCCACTTT

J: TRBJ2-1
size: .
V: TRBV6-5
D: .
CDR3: CASSRDKRFYEQFF
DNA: TGTGCCAGCAGTCGGGACAAGAGATTCTATGAGCAGTTCTTC

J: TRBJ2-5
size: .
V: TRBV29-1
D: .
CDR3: CSVNNQIQETQYF
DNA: TGCAGCGTTAATAACCAGATACAAGAGACCCAGTACTTC

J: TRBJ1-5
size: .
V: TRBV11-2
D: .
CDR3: CASSEGGNQPQHF
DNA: TGTGCCAGCAGCGAGGGTGGCAATCAGCCCCAGCATTTT

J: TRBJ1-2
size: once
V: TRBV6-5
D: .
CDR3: CASSPRPSGGGYTF
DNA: TGTGCCAGCAGCCCCAGACCTTCGGGAGGGGGCTACACCTTC

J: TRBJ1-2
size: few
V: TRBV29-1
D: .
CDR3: CSVRVPANYGYTF
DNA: TGCAGCGTTCGGGTCCCAGCTAACTATGGCTACACCTTC

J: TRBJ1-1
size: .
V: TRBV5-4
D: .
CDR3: CASSLAGITEAFF
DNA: TGTGCCAGCAGCTTAGCCGGGATCACTGAAGCTTTCTTT

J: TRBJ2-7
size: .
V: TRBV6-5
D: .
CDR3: CASSYKRSSYEQYF
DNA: TGTGCCAGCAGTTACAAGCGGAGCTCCTACGAGCAGTACTTC

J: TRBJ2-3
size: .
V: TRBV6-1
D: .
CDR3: CASSDLRGGFTDTQYF
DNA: TGTGCCAGCAGTGACCTACGTGGCGGTTTCACAGATACGCAGTATTTT

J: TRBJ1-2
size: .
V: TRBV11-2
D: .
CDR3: CASSLDTGHGYTF
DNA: TGTGCCAGCAGCTTAGACACAGGGCATGGCTACACCTTC

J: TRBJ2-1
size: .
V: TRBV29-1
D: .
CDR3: CSATYRAAYNEQFF
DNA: TGCAGCGCCACTTACAGGGCCGCCTACAATGAGCAGTTCTTC